A single sample gave rise to the 15 T cell receptor beta chains below, sequenced in a study of cytomegalovirus exposure and HLA in healthy donors. The method was immunoSEQ multiplex PCR; TCRdb's version includes in-frame clones alone and lacks a portion of them. The table has 21,000 or so clones, 95% to 97% seen once. The sequenced sample was PBMCs. The receptors derive from a man aged 25 to 40 in good health and CMV-seropositive.

The genes are TRBV4-1 and TRBJ2-2; TRBD2 aligns across 9 bases. J gave up 7 bases and V 9 bases, and 6 bases lay outside the gene matches. Germline V lookup: CDR1 MGHRA, CDR2 YSYEKL. The CDR3 runs to 13 residues. In nucleotides, the CDR3 is TGCGCCAGTCGTCCAGCGGGGGGCGGGGAGCTGTTTTTT. It encodes CASRPAGGGELFF.

The chain joins TRBV7-9 to TRBJ1-2; 8 bases fit TRBD1. CDR1 and CDR2 from the germline V gene are SEHNR and FQNEAQ (reference sequence). The CDR3 consists of 15 residues. The V gene end was trimmed by 6 bases and the J gene end by 7 bases; junction bases not matched to a gene: 13. The CDR3 spells CASRQPGQDLFGYTF. The CDR3 nucleotides are TGTGCCAGCAGACAACCGGGACAGGACCTTTTTGGCTACACCTTC.

The rearrangement uses TRBV6-6 and TRBJ2-5; unclear D gene. Trimming stripped 6 bases from V and 1 base from J, with 9 bases between. CDR1 MNHNY and CDR2 SVGAGI come from the germline V gene (reference sequence). This CDR3 comprises 13 residues. The chain's CDR3 is CASSPYSQETQYF. The DNA of the CDR3 is TGTGCCAGCAGCCCGTATAGCCAAGAGACCCAGTACTTC.

J is TRBJ1-2 and V is TRBV28; a possible D gene is TRBD1 (5 bases). CDR3 size: 14 residues. CDR1 is MDHEN and CDR2 is SYDVKM in the germline V gene. V lost 6 bases and J 4 bases, leaving 15 bases between the germline ends. The CDR3 coding sequence is TGTGCCAGCAGACTAGCGAGGGGATCCTATGGCTACACCTTC. This translates into CASRLARGSYGYTF.

V usage is TRBV13 and J usage is TRBJ2-1, with 8 nucleotides matching TRBD2. Germline CDR1 is PRHDT and CDR2 is FYEKMQ (reference sequence). The CDR3 sequence is 15 residues long. The V segment lost 3 bases and the J segment 8 bases; nucleotides outside the gene matches: 9. The CDR3 loop is CASSFSREGLYEQFF. The CDR3 nucleotides read TGTGCCAGCAGCTTTTCTCGGGAGGGCCTGTATGAGCAGTTCTTC.

The V gene is TRBV2, the J gene TRBJ1-1; possibly TRBD1 for D (6 bases). The CDR3 contains 17 residues. Trimming took 2 bases from V and 0 from J, leaving 16 bases between them. Germline CDR1 SNHLY, CDR2 FYNNEI. This chain's CDR3 is CASSERQATILNTEAFF. The DNA for the CDR3 is TGTGCCAGCAGTGAAAGACAGGCCACCATCCTGAACACTGAAGCTTTCTTT.

The chain couples TRBV5-1 to TRBJ2-5; 7 bases are shared with TRBD1. CDR1 is SGHRS and CDR2 is YFSETQ in the germline V gene. CDR3 length: 15 residues. V trimming: 0 bases; J trimming: 2 bases; junction bases outside the gene matches: 4. DNA of the CDR3: TGCGCCAGCAGCTTGGGACAGGGTATACAAGAGACCCAGTACTTC. This encodes CASSLGQGIQETQYF.

The chain employs TRBV11-2 and TRBJ1-2; TRBD1 might be the D (6 bases). The CDR3 has 16 amino acids. Germline CDR1 and CDR2: SGHAT and FQNNGV. The V and J ends lost 5 bases and 8 bases respectively, with 24 bases between them. CDR3 region: CASSHTSGQGPKGYTF. In DNA form, the CDR3 reads TGTGCCAGCAGCCACACCTCTGGGCAGGGGCCGAAAGGCTACACCTTC.

The V call is TRBV18, the J call TRBJ1-5; no clear D gene. The germline V gene has CDR1 KGHSH and CDR2 LQKENI. V was clipped by 0 bases and J by 4 bases, with 10 bases between them. This CDR3 is 15 amino acids long. Here the CDR3 reads CASSPPGSGNQPQHF. In nucleotides, the CDR3 is TGTGCCAGCTCACCACCAGGGAGTGGGAATCAGCCCCAGCATTTT.

V gene TRBV25-1 combines with J gene TRBJ1-2, with D unclear. This CDR3 is built from 12 residues. V was shortened by 1 base and J by 6 bases, with 6 bases between the two germline ends. CDR1 MGHDK and CDR2 SYGVNS come from the germline V gene. CDR3 residues: CASSELTNGYTF. The CDR3 DNA follows: TGTGCCAGCAGTGAATTAACAAATGGCTACACCTTC.

V and J are TRBV29-1 and TRBJ1-4; 7 bases line up with TRBD1. Germline V CDR1 and CDR2: SQVTM, ANQGSEA. This CDR3 spans 15 amino acids. J lost 5 bases, V lost 4 bases, and 10 bases had no gene match. Here the CDR3 DNA reads TGCAGCGTTGGGGCGACAGGGACAGTCAATGAAAAACTGTTTTTT. Translating it yields CSVGATGTVNEKLFF.

This chain joins TRBV5-6 and TRBJ2-7; no clear D. CDR3 size: 14 residues. From germline, CDR1 is SGHDT and CDR2 YYEEEE. V was clipped by 6 bases and J by 2 bases, with 15 bases between them. For the CDR3, the DNA is TGTGCCAGCACCCAGGCGAGATCCACCTACGAGCAGTACTTC. Its protein product is CASTQARSTYEQYF.

J is TRBJ2-7 and V is TRBV5-6; 8 nucleotides agree with TRBD2. V trimming: 3 bases; J trimming: 4 bases; junction bases outside the gene matches: 6. This CDR3 has 14 amino acids. CDR1 and CDR2 (germline): SGHDT, YYEEEE. The CDR3 DNA reads TGTGCCAGCAGCTCGGGACTAGACGAGTACGAGCAGTACTTC. Translating it yields CASSSGLDEYEQYF. The full variable domain, rest sourced from reference TRBV5-6 and TRBJ2-7, is DAGVTQSPTHLIKTRGQQVTLRCSPKSGHDTVSWYQQALGQGPQFIFQYYEEEERQRGNFPDRFSGHQFPNYSSELNVNALLLGDSALYLCASSSGLDEYEQYFGPGTRLTVT.

V gene TRBV30 combines with J gene TRBJ1-5, with D unclear. The ends were cut back, 2 bases at V and 5 bases at J, with 7 bases in the middle. CDR3 length: 12 amino acids. Germline values: CDR1 GTSNPN, CDR2 SVGIG (reference sequence). This chain's CDR3 is CAWSLQDQPQHF. For the CDR3, the DNA is TGTGCCTGGAGTCTTCAGGATCAGCCCCAGCATTTT.

This chain joins TRBV6-1 and TRBJ2-7; TRBD1 aligns across 9 bases. J lost 3 bases, V lost 5 bases, and 2 bases had no gene match. CDR3 length equals 13 residues. The germline V gene encodes CDR1 MNHNS and CDR2 SASEGT. The CDR3 region is CASSSTGGYEQYF. CDR3 in DNA: TGTGCCAGCAGTTCGACAGGGGGCTACGAGCAGTACTTC.